The 12 T cell receptor beta chains reported below all come from one sample, sequenced in a study of blood T cell repertoires in COVID-19. Using immunoSEQ multiplex PCR, the repertoire was profiled, and TCRdb retains in-frame clones only, with some absent. Among 490,000 or so clones listed, roughly 88% were seen once. Sample: PBMCs or T cells enriched from blood (not recorded which). The receptors stem from a woman aged 40 to 50 who had recovered from COVID-19.

The chain recombines TRBV18 with TRBJ1-3; D uncertain. Germline V lookup: CDR1 KGHSH, CDR2 LQKENI. V lost 1 base to trimming and J lost 2 bases, with 6 bases between them. The CDR3 runs 14 residues. The CDR3 loop reads CASSPLATGNTIYF. The CDR3 nucleotides read TGTGCCAGCTCACCACTCGCGACTGGAAACACCATATATTTT.

This chain links TRBV29-1 with TRBJ1-2; D is possibly TRBD1 (6 bases). Germline-derived CDR1 and CDR2 are SQVTM and ANQGSEA. Trimming cost V 0 bases and J 3 bases, with 8 bases left between them. This CDR3 spans 13 amino acids. CDR3 sequence: CSVEEQGYYGYTF. In DNA, the CDR3 is TGCAGCGTTGAAGAACAGGGCTACTATGGCTACACCTTC.

This rearrangement joins TRBV25-1 to TRBJ1-2; 9 bases line up with TRBD1. Per germline, CDR1 MGHDK and CDR2 SYGVNS. With 7 bases clipped from V and 8 bases from J, the junction kept 5 bases outside the gene matches. The CDR3 runs to 12 residues. CDR3 loop: CASKDRGEGYTF. CDR3 coding DNA: TGTGCCAGCAAGGACAGGGGCGAGGGCTACACCTTC.

The chain employs TRBV10-3 and TRBJ2-3; TRBD2 matches at 14 bases. Germline V CDR1 and CDR2: ENHRY, SYGVKD. CDR3 size: 18 residues. Trimming at V came to 6 bases and at J to 2 bases, leaving 10 bases not matched to a gene. The CDR3 nucleotides read TGTGCCATCAGGGGGACTAGCGGGAGAAGAGGGTCCACAGATACGCAGTATTTT. As protein: CAIRGTSGRRGSTDTQYF.

The genes are TRBV7-8 and TRBJ1-5; 7 nucleotides match TRBD1. Losses at the gene ends were 5 bases for V and 7 bases for J; bases not matched to a gene: 11. Germline V lookup: CDR1 SGHVS, CDR2 FQNEAQ. This CDR3 region has 15 residues. The chain's CDR3 is CASSVDRVNRQPQHF. DNA for the CDR3: TGTGCCAGCAGCGTAGACAGGGTTAATAGGCAGCCCCAGCATTTT.

For the CDR3, the DNA is TGCGCCAGCAGCCAAGATGGCTCGGGCCAGGGCGCAGGGCCGTATGGCTACACCTTC. Protein: CASSQDGSGQGAGPYGYTF. The chain recombines TRBV4-3 with TRBJ1-2; a possible D gene is TRBD1 (5 bases). Trimming removed 0 bases from V and 5 bases from J, with 25 bases in between. This CDR3 has 19 residues. The germline V gene has CDR1 LGHNA and CDR2 YSLEER.

The chain combines TRBV5-1 with TRBJ2-2, with D tentatively TRBD2 (6 bases). Per germline, CDR1 SGHRS and CDR2 YFSETQ. The V and J ends lost 3 bases and 7 bases respectively, with 13 bases between them. The CDR3 runs to 14 residues. The CDR3 DNA is TGCGCCAGCAGCTCCCGACTAGATGTCGGGGAGCTGTTTTTT. Protein sequence: CASSSRLDVGELFF.

In this sample, this clone turned up once. The chain employs TRBV10-3 and TRBJ1-1; 8 nucleotides line up with TRBD1. Germline V gene lookup returns CDR1 ENHRY and CDR2 SYGVKD. This CDR3 contains 15 residues. J was trimmed by 2 bases and V by 7 bases; bases with no gene match: 9. CDR3 DNA sequence: TGTGCCATCACCCCGGACAGGGAGGAAAACACTGAAGCTTTCTTT. Protein: CAITPDREENTEAFF.

This chain uses TRBV18 with TRBJ1-4; tentatively, D is TRBD1 (5 bases). V was clipped by 5 bases and J by 6 bases, with 16 bases between them. Germline CDR1 reads KGHSH; CDR2 reads LQKENI. This CDR3 contains 15 residues. Here the CDR3 reads CASSSTGGYDEKLFF. The CDR3 bases are TGTGCCAGCTCATCAACGGGGGGGTACGATGAAAAACTGTTTTTT.

The chain uses TRBV2 and TRBJ2-1; a possible D gene is TRBD2 (6 bases). The germline V and J ends were trimmed by 3 bases and 8 bases, with 17 bases remaining between them. Germline V gene sequence: CDR1 SNHLY, CDR2 FYNNEI. This CDR3 spans 15 amino acids. The CDR3 DNA sequence: TGTGCCAGCAGTGAGTCGCGGGAAGTGGGAGATGAGCAGTTCTTC. Amino acid sequence: CASSESREVGDEQFF.

This clone came up once. The V call is TRBV7-2, the J call TRBJ2-1; the match to TRBD2 covers 9 bases. Germline V gene lookup returns CDR1 SGHTA and CDR2 FQGNSA. The length of the CDR3 is 14 residues. Trimming took 10 bases from V and 4 from J; bases not matched to a gene: 8. CDR3 in amino acids: CATRTSVPYNEQFF. In DNA form, the CDR3 reads TGTGCCACACGGACTAGCGTCCCGTACAATGAGCAGTTCTTC.

V is TRBV4-1 and J is TRBJ2-3, with TRBD2 as a possible D gene (6 bases). The CDR3 length is 20 residues. V dropped 2 bases and J dropped 0 bases, with 24 bases sitting between them. Germline loops: CDR1 MGHRA, CDR2 YSYEKL. The DNA for the CDR3 is TGCGCCAGCAGCCAATTACCCGCCCGCTTCGCAGGGACTAGCACAGATACGCAGTATTTT. Encoded protein: CASSQLPARFAGTSTDTQYF.